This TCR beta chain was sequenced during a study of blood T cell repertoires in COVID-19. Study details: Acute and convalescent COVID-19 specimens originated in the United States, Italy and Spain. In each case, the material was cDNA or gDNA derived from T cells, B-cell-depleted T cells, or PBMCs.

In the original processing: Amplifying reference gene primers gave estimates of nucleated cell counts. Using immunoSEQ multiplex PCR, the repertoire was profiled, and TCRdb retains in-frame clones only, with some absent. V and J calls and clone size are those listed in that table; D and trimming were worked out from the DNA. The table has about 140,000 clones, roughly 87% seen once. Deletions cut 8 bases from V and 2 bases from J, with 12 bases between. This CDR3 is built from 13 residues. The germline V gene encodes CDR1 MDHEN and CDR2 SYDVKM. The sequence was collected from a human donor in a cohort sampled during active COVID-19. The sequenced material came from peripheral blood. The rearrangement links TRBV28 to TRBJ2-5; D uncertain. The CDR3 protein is CASSGEGQETQYF. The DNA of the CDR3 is TGTGCCAGCTCGGGTGAAGGACAAGAGACCCAGTACTTC.